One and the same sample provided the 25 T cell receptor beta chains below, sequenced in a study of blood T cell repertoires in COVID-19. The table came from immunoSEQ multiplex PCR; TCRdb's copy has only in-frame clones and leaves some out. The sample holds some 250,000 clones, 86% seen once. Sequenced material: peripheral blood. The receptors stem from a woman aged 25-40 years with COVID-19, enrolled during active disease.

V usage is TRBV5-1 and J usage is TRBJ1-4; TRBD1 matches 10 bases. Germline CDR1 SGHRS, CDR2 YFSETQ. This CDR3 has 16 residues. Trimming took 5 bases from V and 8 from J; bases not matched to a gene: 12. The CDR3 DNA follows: TGCGCCAGCAGATCCAATCCGGGACAGGGGTGGGAAAAACTGTTTTTT. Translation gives CASRSNPGQGWEKLFF.

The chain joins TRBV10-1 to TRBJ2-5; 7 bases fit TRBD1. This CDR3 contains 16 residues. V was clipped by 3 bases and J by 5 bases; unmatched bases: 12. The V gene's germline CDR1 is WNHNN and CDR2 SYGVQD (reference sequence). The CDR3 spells CASSETGRGMLETQYF. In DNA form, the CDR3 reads TGCGCCAGCAGTGAAACGGGCAGGGGGATGTTGGAGACCCAGTACTTC.

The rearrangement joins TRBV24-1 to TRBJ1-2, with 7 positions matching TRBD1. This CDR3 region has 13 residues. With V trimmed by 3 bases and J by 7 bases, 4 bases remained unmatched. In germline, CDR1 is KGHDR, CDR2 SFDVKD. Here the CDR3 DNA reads TGTGCCACCAGTGATACTTGGACAGGTGGCTACACCTTC. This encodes CATSDTWTGGYTF.

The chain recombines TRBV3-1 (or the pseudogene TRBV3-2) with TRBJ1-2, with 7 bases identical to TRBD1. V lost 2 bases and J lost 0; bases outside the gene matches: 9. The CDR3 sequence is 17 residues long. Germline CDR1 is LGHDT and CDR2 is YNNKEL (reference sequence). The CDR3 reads CASSQHGTDQTNYGYTF. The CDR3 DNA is TGTGCCAGCAGCCAACACGGGACAGACCAGACTAACTATGGCTACACCTTC.

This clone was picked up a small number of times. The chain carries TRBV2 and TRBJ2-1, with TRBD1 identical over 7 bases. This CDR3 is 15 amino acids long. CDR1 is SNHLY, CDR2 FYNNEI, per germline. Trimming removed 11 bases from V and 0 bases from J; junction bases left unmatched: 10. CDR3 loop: CAGPLQGVSYNEQFF. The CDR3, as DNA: TGTGCCGGGCCACTTCAGGGGGTCTCCTACAATGAGCAGTTCTTC.

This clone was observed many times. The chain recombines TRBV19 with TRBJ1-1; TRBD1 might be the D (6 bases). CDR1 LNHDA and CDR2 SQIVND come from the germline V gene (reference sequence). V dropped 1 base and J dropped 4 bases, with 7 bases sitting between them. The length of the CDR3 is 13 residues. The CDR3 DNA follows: TGTGCCAGTAGTATAGGAGGGGGCACTGAAGCTTTCTTT. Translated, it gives CASSIGGGTEAFF.

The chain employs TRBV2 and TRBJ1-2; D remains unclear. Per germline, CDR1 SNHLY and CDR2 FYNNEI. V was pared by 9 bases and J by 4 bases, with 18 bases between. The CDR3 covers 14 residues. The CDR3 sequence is CARLTTGKIYGYTF. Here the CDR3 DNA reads TGTGCCAGGTTGACTACCGGGAAAATCTATGGCTACACCTTC.

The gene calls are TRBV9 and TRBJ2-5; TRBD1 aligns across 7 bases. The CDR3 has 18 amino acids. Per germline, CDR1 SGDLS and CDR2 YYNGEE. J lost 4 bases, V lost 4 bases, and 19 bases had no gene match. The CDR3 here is CASSPRVGGRIAGETQYF. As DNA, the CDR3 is TGTGCCAGCAGCCCCCGGGTAGGGGGCAGGATAGCAGGAGAGACCCAGTACTTC.

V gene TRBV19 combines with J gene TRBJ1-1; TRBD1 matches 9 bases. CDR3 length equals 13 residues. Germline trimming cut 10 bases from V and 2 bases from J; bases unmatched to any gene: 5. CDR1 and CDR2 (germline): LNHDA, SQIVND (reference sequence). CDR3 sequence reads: CATSTGGNTEAFF. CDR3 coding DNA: TGTGCCACTTCGACAGGGGGAAACACTGAAGCTTTCTTT.

The CDR3: CASGRQRDQPQHF. CDR3 nucleotide sequence: TGTGCCAGCGGTCGACAGAGAGATCAGCCCCAGCATTTT. The chain recombines TRBV3-1 (or the pseudogene TRBV3-2) with TRBJ1-5; the D gene is possibly TRBD1 (5 bases). Trimming pared 8 bases from V and 5 bases from J, leaving 13 bases between. The CDR3 sequence is 13 residues long. Per germline, CDR1 LGHDT and CDR2 YNNKEL (reference sequence).

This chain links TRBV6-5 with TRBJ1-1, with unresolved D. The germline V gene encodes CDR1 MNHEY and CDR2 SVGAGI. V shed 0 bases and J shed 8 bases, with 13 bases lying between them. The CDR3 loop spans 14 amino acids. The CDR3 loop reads CASSYSSPSKEAFF. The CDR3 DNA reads TGTGCCAGCAGTTACTCGAGTCCATCGAAAGAAGCTTTCTTT.

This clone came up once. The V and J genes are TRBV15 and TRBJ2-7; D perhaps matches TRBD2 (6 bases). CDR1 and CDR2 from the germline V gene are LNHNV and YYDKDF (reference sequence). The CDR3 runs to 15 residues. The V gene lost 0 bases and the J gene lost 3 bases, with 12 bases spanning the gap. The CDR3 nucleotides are TGTGCCACCAGCAGAGACCCTGGGGGGATCTACGAGCAGTACTTC. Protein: CATSRDPGGIYEQYF.

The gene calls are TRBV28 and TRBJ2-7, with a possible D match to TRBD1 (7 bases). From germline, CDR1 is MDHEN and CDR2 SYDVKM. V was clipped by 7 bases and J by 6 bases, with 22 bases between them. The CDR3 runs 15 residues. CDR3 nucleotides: TGTGCCAGCATCGTGGCAGGGGGAGGTCAGCGCGAGCAGTACTTC. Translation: CASIVAGGGQREQYF.

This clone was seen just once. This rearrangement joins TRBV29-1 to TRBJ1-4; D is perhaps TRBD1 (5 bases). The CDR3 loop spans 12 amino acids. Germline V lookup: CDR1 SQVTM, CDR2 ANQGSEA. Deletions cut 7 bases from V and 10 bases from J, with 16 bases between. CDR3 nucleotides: TGCAGCGCACCAGGGTCCTCAGGAAAACTGTTTTTT. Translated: CSAPGSSGKLFF.

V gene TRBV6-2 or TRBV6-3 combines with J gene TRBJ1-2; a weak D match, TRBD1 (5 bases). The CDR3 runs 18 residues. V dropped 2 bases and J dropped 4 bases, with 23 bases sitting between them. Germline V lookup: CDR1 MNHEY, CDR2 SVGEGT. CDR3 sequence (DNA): TGTGCCAGCAGTTACCTCGCGGGGGTCCCTCCCATCGTCTATGGCTACACCTTC. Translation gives CASSYLAGVPPIVYGYTF.

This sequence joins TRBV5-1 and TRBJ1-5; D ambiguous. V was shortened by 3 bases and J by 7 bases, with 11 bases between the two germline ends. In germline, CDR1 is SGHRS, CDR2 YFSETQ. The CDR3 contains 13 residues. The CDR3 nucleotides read TGCGCCAGCAGCTGGGAGCCCAGGCAGCCCCAGCATTTT. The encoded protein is CASSWEPRQPQHF.

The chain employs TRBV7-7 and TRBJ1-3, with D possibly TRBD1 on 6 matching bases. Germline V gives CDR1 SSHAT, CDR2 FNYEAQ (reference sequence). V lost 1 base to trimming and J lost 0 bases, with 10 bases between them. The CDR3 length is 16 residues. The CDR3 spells CASSLGTESSGNTIYF. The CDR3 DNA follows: TGTGCCAGCAGCTTAGGGACAGAGAGCTCTGGAAACACCATATATTTT.

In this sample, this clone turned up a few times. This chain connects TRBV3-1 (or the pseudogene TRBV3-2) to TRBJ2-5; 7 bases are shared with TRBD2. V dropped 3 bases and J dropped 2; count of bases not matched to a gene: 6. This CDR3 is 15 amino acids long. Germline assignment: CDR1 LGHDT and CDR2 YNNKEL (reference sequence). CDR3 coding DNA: TGTGCCAGCAGCCAGAGGTTGGGGGGGCAAGAGACCCAGTACTTC. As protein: CASSQRLGGQETQYF.

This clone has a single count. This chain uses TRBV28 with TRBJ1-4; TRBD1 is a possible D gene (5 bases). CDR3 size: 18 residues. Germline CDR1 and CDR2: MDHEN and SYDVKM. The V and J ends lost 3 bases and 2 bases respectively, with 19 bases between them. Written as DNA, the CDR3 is TGTGCCAGCAGTTTGAATTTCGGGGGGTATTCGACTAATGAAAAACTGTTTTTT. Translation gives CASSLNFGGYSTNEKLFF. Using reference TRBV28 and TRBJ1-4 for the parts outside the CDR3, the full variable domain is DVKVTQSSRYLVKRTGEKVFLECVQDMDHENMFWYRQDPGLGLRLIYFSYDVKMKEKGDIPEGYSVSREKKERFSLILESASTNQTSMYLCASSLNFGGYSTNEKLFFGSGTQLSVL.

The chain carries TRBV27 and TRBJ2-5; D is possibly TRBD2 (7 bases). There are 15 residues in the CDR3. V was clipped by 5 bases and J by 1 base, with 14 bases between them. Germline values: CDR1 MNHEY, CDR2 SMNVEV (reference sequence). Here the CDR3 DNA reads TGTGCCAGCAGTCTCCGGGGGGCATTCCAAGAGACCCAGTACTTC. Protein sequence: CASSLRGAFQETQYF.

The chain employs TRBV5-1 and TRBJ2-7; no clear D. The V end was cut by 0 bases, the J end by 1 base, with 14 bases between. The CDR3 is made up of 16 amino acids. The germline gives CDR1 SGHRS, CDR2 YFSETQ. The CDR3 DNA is TGCGCCAGCAGCTTGGGATCGCGTACAGCTTCCTACGAGCAGTACTTC. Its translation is CASSLGSRTASYEQYF. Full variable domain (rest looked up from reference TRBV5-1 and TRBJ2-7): KAGVTQTPRYLIKTRGQQVTLSCSPISGHRSVSWYQQTPGQGLQFLFEYFSETQRNKGNFPGRFSGRQFSNSRSEMNVSTLELGDSALYLCASSLGSRTASYEQYFGPGTRLTVT.

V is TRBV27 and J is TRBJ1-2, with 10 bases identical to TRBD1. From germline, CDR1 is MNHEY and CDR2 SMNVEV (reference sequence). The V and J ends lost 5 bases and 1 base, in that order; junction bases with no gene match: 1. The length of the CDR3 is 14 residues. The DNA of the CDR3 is TGTGCCAGCAGTGGGACAGGGGATAACTATGGCTACACCTTC. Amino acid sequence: CASSGTGDNYGYTF.

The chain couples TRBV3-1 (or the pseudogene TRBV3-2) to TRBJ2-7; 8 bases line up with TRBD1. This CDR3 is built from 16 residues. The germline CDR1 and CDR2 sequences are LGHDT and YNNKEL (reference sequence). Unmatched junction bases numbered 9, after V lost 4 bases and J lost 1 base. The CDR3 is CASSRNKGQGSYEQYF. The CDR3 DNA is TGTGCCAGCAGCCGGAACAAAGGACAGGGATCCTACGAGCAGTACTTC.

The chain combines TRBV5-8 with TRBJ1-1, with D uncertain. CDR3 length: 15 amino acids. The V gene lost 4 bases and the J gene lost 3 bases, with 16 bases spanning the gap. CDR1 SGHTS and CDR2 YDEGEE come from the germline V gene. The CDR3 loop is CASSGGTLEDTEAFF. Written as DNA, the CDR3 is TGTGCCAGCAGCGGCGGCACTTTGGAGGACACTGAAGCTTTCTTT.

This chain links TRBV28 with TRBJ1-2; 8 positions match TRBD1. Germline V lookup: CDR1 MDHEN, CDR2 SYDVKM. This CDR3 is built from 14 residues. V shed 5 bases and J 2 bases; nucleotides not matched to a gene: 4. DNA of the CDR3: TGTGCCAGCAGTGCAGGGGGCGACAACTATGGCTACACCTTC. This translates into CASSAGGDNYGYTF.